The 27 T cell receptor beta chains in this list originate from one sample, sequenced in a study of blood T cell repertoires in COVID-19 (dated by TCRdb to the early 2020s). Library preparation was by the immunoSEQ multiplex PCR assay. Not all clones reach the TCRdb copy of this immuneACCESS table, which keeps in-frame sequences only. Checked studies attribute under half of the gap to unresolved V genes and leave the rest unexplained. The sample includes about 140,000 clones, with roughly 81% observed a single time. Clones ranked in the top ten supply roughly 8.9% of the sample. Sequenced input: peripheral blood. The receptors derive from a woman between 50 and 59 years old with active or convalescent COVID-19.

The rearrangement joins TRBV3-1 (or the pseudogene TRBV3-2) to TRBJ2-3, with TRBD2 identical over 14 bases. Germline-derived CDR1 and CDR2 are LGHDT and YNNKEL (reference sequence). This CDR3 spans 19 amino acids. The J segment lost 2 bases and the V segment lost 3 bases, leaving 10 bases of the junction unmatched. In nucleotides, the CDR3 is TGTGCCAGCAGCCAGACTAGCGGGGGGGCCGGGTCACACACAGATACGCAGTATTTT. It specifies CASSQTSGGAGSHTDTQYF.

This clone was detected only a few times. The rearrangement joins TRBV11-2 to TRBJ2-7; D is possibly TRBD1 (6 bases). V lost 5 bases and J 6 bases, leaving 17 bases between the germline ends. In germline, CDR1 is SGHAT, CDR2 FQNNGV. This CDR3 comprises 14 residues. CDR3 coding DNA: TGTGCCAGCAGCCAATATCACAGGGATGGCGAGCAGTACTTC. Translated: CASSQYHRDGEQYF.

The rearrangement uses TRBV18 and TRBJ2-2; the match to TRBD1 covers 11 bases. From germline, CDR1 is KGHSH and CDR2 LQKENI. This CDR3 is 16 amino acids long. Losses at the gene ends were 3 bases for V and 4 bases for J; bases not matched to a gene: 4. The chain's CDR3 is CASSPPGTGGTGELFF. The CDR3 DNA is TGTGCCAGCTCACCCCCCGGGACAGGGGGCACCGGGGAGCTGTTTTTT.

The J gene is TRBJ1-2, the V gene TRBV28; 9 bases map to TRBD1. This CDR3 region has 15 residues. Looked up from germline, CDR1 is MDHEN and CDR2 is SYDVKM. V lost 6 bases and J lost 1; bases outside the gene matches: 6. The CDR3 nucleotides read TGTGCCAGCAGAGATCCGGGACAGGGTAACTATGGCTACACCTTC. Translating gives CASRDPGQGNYGYTF.

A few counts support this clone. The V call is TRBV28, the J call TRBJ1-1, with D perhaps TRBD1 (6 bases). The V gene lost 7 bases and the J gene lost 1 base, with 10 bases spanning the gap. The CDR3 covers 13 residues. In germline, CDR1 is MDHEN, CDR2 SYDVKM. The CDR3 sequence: CASILTGNTEAFF. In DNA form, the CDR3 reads TGTGCCAGCATCCTGACAGGGAACACTGAAGCTTTCTTT.

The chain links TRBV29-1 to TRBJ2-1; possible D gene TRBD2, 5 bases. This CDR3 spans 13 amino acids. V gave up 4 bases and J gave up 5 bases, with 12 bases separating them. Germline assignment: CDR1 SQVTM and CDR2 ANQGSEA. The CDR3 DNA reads TGCAGCGTTGCCCCTAGCCGCCACAATGAGCAGTTCTTC. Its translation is CSVAPSRHNEQFF.

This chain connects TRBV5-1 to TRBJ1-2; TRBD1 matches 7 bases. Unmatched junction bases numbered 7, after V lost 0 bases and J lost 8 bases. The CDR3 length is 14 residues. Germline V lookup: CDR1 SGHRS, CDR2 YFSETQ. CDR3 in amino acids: CASSLEWQGEGYTF. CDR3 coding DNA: TGCGCCAGCAGCTTGGAATGGCAGGGGGAAGGCTACACCTTC.

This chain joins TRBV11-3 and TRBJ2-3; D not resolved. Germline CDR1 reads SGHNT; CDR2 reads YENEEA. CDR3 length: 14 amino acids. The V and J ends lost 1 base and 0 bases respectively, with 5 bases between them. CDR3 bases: TGTGCCAGCAGCTTAGGTCTTAGCACAGATACGCAGTATTTT. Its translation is CASSLGLSTDTQYF.

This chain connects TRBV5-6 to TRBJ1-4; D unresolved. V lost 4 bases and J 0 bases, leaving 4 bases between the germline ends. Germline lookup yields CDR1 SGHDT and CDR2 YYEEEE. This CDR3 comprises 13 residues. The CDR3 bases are TGTGCCAGCAGCCTCGCAACTAATGAAAAACTGTTTTTT. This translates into CASSLATNEKLFF. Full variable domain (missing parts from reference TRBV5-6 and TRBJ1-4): DAGVTQSPTHLIKTRGQQVTLRCSPKSGHDTVSWYQQALGQGPQFIFQYYEEEERQRGNFPDRFSGHQFPNYSSELNVNALLLGDSALYLCASSLATNEKLFFGSGTQLSVL.

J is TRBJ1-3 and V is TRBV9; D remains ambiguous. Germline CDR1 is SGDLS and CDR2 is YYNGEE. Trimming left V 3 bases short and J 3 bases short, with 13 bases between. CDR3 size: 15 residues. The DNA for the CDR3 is TGTGCCAGCAGCGCATATCTAGGTAGTGGAAACACCATATATTTT. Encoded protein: CASSAYLGSGNTIYF.

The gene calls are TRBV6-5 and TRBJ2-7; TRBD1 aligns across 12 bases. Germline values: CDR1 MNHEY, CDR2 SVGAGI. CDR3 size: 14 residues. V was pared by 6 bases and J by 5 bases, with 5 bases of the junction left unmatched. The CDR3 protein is CASSWDRGHDEQYF. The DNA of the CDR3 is TGTGCCAGCAGCTGGGACAGGGGGCACGACGAGCAGTACTTC.

The CDR3 nucleotides are TGTGCCACCCAGGGGTTTGAATATAGCAATCAGCCCCAGCATTTT. Protein sequence: CATQGFEYSNQPQHF. This rearrangement joins TRBV19 to TRBJ1-5, with D possibly matching TRBD1 (6 bases). Germline-derived CDR1 and CDR2 are LNHDA and SQIVND (reference sequence). The CDR3 spans 15 residues. The germline V and J ends were trimmed by 10 bases and 0 bases, with 16 bases remaining between them.

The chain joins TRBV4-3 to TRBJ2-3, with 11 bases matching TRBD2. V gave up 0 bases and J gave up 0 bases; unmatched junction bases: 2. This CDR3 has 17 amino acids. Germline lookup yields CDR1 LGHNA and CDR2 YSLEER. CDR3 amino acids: CASSQEGLAGSTDTQYF. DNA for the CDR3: TGCGCCAGCAGCCAAGAAGGACTAGCGGGTAGCACAGATACGCAGTATTTT.

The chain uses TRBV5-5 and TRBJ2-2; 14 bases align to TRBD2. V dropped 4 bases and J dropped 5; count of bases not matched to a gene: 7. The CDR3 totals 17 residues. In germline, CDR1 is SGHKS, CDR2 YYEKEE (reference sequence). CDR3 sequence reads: CASSQGLAGGSTGELFF. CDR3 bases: TGTGCCAGCAGCCAAGGACTAGCGGGGGGTTCGACCGGGGAGCTGTTTTTT. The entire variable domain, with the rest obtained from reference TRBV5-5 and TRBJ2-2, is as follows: DAGVTQSPTHLIKTRGQQVTLRCSPISGHKSVSWYQQVLGQGPQFIFQYYEKEERGRGNFPDRFSARQFPNYSSELNVNALLLGDSALYLCASSQGLAGGSTGELFFGEGSRLTVL.

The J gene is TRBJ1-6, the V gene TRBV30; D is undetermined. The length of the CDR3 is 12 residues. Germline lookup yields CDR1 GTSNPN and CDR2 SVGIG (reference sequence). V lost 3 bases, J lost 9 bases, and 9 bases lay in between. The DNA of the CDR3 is TGTGCCTGGAGATTGGTGGCTTCACCCCTCCACTTT. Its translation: CAWRLVASPLHF.

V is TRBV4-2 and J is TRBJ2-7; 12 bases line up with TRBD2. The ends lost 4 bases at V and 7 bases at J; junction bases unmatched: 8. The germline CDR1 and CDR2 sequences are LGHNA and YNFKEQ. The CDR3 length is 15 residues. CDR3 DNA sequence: TGTGCCAGCAGCCCAATACTAGCGGGAGGAGTTGAGCAGTACTTC. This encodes CASSPILAGGVEQYF.

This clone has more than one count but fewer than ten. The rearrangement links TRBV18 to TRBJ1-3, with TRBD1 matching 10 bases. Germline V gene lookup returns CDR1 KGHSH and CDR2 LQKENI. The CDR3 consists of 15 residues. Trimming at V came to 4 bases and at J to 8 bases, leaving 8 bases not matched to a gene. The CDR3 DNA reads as TGTGCCAGCTCACGGCTGGACAGGGGGATGCACACCATATATTTT. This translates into CASSRLDRGMHTIYF. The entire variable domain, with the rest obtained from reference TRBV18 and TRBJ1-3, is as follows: NAGVMQNPRHLVRRRGQEARLRCSPMKGHSHVYWYRQLPEEGLKFMVYLQKENIIDESGMPKERFSAEFPKEGPSILRIQQVVRGDSAAYFCASSRLDRGMHTIYFGEGSWLTVV.

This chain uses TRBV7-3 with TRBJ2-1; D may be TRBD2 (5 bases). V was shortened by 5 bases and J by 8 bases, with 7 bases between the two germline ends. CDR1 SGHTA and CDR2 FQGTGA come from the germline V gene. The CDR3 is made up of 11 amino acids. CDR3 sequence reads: CASSVRDEQFF. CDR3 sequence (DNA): TGTGCCAGCAGCGTGAGGGATGAGCAGTTCTTC.

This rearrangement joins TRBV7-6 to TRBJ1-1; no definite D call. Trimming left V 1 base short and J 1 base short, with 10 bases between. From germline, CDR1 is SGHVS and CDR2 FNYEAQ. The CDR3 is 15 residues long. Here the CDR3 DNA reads TGTGCCAGCAGCTTAGATTTCGGGGAGAACACTGAAGCTTTCTTT. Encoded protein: CASSLDFGENTEAFF.

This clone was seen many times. The CDR3: CASSLSTDTEQYF. CDR3 in DNA: TGTGCCAGCAGCCTTTCGACAGACACCGAGCAGTACTTC. The chain couples TRBV13 to TRBJ2-7; a weak D match, TRBD1 (5 bases). Per the germline V gene, CDR1 is PRHDT and CDR2 is FYEKMQ (reference sequence). V was trimmed by 5 bases and J by 6 bases, leaving 14 bases between them. CDR3 size: 13 residues. Filled out from reference TRBV13 and TRBJ2-7, the complete variable domain reads AAGVIQSPRHLIKEKRETATLKCYPIPRHDTVYWYQQGPGQDPQFLISFYEKMQSDKGSIPDRFSAQQFSDYHSELNMSSLELGDSALYFCASSLSTDTEQYFGPGTRLTVT.

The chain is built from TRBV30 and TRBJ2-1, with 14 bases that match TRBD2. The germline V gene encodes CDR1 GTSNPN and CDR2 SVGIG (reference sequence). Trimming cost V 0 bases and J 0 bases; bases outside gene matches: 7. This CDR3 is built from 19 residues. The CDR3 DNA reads TGTGCCTGGAGTGTAGCCCGGACTAGCGGGGGGAACTCCTACAATGAGCAGTTCTTC. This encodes CAWSVARTSGGNSYNEQFF.

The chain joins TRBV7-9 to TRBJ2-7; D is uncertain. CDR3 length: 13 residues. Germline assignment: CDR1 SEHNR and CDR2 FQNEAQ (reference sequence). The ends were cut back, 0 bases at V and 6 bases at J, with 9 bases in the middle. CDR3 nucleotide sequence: TGTGCCAGCAGCTTAGCGCTGGCTCTCGAGCAGTACTTC. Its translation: CASSLALALEQYF. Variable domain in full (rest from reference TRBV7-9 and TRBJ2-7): DTGVSQNPRHKITKRGQNVTFRCDPISEHNRLYWYRQTLGQGPEFLTYFQNEAQLEKSRLLSDRFSAERPKGSFSTLEIQRTEQGDSAMYLCASSLALALEQYFGPGTRLTVT.

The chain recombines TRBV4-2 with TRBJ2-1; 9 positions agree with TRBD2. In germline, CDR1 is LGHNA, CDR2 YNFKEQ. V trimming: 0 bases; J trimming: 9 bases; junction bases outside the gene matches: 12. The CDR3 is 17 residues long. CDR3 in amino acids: CASSQDPGLATFGEQFF. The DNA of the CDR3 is TGTGCCAGCAGCCAAGACCCTGGACTAGCGACCTTTGGTGAGCAGTTCTTC.

The CDR3 region has the DNA TGTGCCAGTTGGGCCCAGGGGGTCGGGGATCAGCCCCAGCATTTT. Translating gives CASWAQGVGDQPQHF. This rearrangement joins TRBV19 to TRBJ1-5, with 7 bases identical to TRBD1. CDR3 size: 15 residues. Germline CDR1 and CDR2: LNHDA and SQIVND (reference sequence). The V and J ends lost 8 bases and 5 bases, in that order; junction bases with no gene match: 12.

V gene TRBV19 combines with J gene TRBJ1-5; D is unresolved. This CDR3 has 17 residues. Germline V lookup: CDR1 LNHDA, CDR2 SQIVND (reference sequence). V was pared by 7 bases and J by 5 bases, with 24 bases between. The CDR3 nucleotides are TGTGCCAGTAAAGACTTCCTTGCAGCTAGAGACGATCAGCCCCAGCATTTT. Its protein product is CASKDFLAARDDQPQHF.

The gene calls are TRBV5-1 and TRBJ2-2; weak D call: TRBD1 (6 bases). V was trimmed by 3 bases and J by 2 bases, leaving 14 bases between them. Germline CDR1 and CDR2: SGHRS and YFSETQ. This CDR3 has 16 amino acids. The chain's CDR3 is CASSSNPTGNTGELFF. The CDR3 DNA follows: TGCGCCAGCAGCTCTAACCCGACAGGCAACACCGGGGAGCTGTTTTTT.

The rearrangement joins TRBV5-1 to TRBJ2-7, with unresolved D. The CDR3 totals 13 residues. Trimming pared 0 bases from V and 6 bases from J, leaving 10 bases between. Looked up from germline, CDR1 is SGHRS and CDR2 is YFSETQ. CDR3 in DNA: TGCGCCAGCAGCTTGGGGATAGCTCTCGAGCAGTACTTC. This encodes CASSLGIALEQYF.